These 10 T cell receptor beta chains originate from one sample sequenced in a study of blood T cell repertoires in COVID-19. TCRdb's copy holds only in-frame clones and misses some; the assay was immunoSEQ multiplex PCR. This sample has a few hundred thousand clones, with roughly 90% found just once. Specimen: peripheral blood. Receptors originate from a young man with acute or convalescent COVID-19.

The V gene is TRBV6-2 or TRBV6-3, the J gene TRBJ2-3, with 9 positions matching TRBD2. The CDR3 totals 16 residues. Trimming cost V 0 bases and J 4 bases; bases outside gene matches: 5. Germline loops: CDR1 MNHEY, CDR2 SVGEGT. CDR3 loop: CASSYSASGAPDTQYF. CDR3 nucleotides: TGTGCCAGCAGTTACTCTGCTAGCGGGGCCCCAGATACGCAGTATTTT.

The gene calls are TRBV19 and TRBJ1-5; D might be TRBD1 (6 bases). This CDR3 spans 13 amino acids. The germline CDR1 and CDR2 sequences are LNHDA and SQIVND (reference sequence). The V and J ends lost 2 bases and 7 bases respectively, with 9 bases between them. The CDR3 protein is CASSIPGAQPQHF. The CDR3 DNA follows: TGTGCCAGTAGTATACCAGGGGCCCAGCCCCAGCATTTT.

This chain connects TRBV10-3 to TRBJ2-3; D is possibly TRBD2 (7 bases). The CDR3 sequence is 16 residues long. Germline lookup yields CDR1 ENHRY and CDR2 SYGVKD. Between the trimmed V and J ends, which lost 6 bases and 3 bases, there was a span of 19 bases. The CDR3 loop reads CAIRTGSGGGTDTQYF. The CDR3 DNA sequence: TGTGCCATCAGAACAGGGAGTGGGGGGGGGACAGATACGCAGTATTTT.

The chain links TRBV5-1 to TRBJ2-1; the D gene is possibly TRBD2 (5 bases). Trimming removed 4 bases at V and 8 bases at J, with 16 bases between. CDR3 length: 14 residues. Germline V lookup: CDR1 SGHRS, CDR2 YFSETQ. The CDR3 here is CASSNNGNVDEQFF. The CDR3 DNA is TGCGCCAGCAGCAATAACGGGAACGTGGATGAGCAGTTCTTC.

This CDR3 is CASSSISQSYRNPNYGYTF. DNA of the CDR3: TGTGCCAGCAGTTCCATCTCCCAATCATACAGGAATCCTAACTATGGCTACACCTTC. This sequence joins TRBV27 and TRBJ1-2, with D possibly matching TRBD1 (5 bases). CDR3 length: 19 residues. Trimming removed 4 bases at V and 0 bases at J, with 24 bases between. The V gene's germline CDR1 is MNHEY and CDR2 SMNVEV (reference sequence).

As DNA, the CDR3 is TGTGCCAGTAGTAGGACACGTGGTCAGCCCCAGCATTTT. It encodes CASSRTRGQPQHF. This chain links TRBV19 with TRBJ1-5; D possibly corresponds to TRBD1 (5 bases). The germline V gene has CDR1 LNHDA and CDR2 SQIVND (reference sequence). The V gene lost 4 bases and the J gene lost 6 bases, with 10 bases spanning the gap. The CDR3 covers 13 residues.

The chain carries TRBV19 and TRBJ2-7; 8 bases match TRBD1. Germline trimming cut 4 bases from V and 6 bases from J; bases unmatched to any gene: 14. Germline CDR1 reads LNHDA; CDR2 reads SQIVND (reference sequence). CDR3 size: 16 residues. The CDR3 loop is CASSTSIGQGRSEQYF. Written as DNA, the CDR3 is TGTGCCAGTAGTACCTCAATTGGACAGGGAAGGAGCGAGCAGTACTTC.

The chain links TRBV28 to TRBJ2-5; possibly TRBD1 for D (5 bases). CDR1 MDHEN and CDR2 SYDVKM come from the germline V gene. This CDR3 is 15 amino acids long. Trimming cost V 5 bases and J 1 base, with 14 bases left between them. The CDR3 nucleotides read TGTGCCAGCAGTCGAGAAGGGGCCCGCCAAGAGACCCAGTACTTC. This sequence encodes CASSREGARQETQYF.

The chain carries TRBV7-9 and TRBJ2-5; D may be TRBD1 (5 bases). The germline CDR1 and CDR2 sequences are SEHNR and FQNEAQ (reference sequence). The CDR3 consists of 16 residues. V gave up 3 bases and J gave up 5 bases, with 19 bases separating them. The CDR3 DNA sequence: TGTGCCAGCAGCTTGATCGACAGTCCCATGGGGGAGACCCAGTACTTC. It codes for CASSLIDSPMGETQYF.

J is TRBJ1-1 and V is TRBV6-5; perhaps TRBD1 as D (6 bases). CDR1 and CDR2 (germline): MNHEY, SVGAGI. The CDR3 has 13 amino acids. The V and J ends lost 8 bases and 1 base respectively, with 11 bases between them. CDR3 bases: TGTGCCAGCGCCCCGACAGGGAACACTGAAGCTTTCTTT. This sequence encodes CASAPTGNTEAFF.